Listed below are T cell receptor beta chains from one sample, sequenced in a study of T-cell memory formation after mild COVID-19. One entry per CDR3 protein results from TCRdb running MiXCR on the 5' RACE reads. The profile shows roughly 560,000 distinct CDR3 sequences, roughly 22% of them singletons. Sequenced sample: PBMCs or a T cell subset sorted from them (not recorded which). These receptors all stem from an adult woman who had mild COVID-19 (a few samples of this study predate the infection). Cell type and time point are not known. Each CDR3 is given with its conserved first and last residue. Each record gives: J gene, V gene, CDR3 protein.

J: TRBJ2-1
V: TRBV5-1
CDR3: CASNSLDRSNEQFF

J: TRBJ1-3
V: TRBV7-6
CDR3: CASSLNHGNTIYF

J: TRBJ1-2
V: TRBV2
CDR3: CASSEAATGGYTF

J: TRBJ1-2
V: TRBV6-5
CDR3: CASSYESGGSNYGYTF

J: TRBJ2-7
V: TRBV20-1
CDR3: CSARGDRSRSYEQYF

J: TRBJ2-2
V: TRBV9
CDR3: CASSVRVTPTGELFF

J: TRBJ1-5
V: TRBV4-2
CDR3: CASSQYYSNQPQHF

J: TRBJ2-7
V: TRBV9
CDR3: CASSVVSSGEQYF

J: TRBJ2-7
V: TRBV20-1
CDR3: CSARVESGTDSYEQYF

J: TRBJ2-1
V: TRBV24-1
CDR3: CATVGNSYNEQFF

J: TRBJ2-1
V: TRBV29-1
CDR3: CSVRTGTGNNEQFF

J: TRBJ1-1
V: TRBV20-1
CDR3: CSAPGQEGTEAFF

J: TRBJ1-1
V: TRBV30
CDR3: CAWSAPGAVSTEAFF

J: TRBJ2-7
V: TRBV7-9
CDR3: CASSPRNHEQYF

J: TRBJ1-6
V: TRBV12-3/TRBV12-4
CDR3: CASSLGGVNSPLHF

J: TRBJ1-1
V: TRBV4-2
CDR3: CASSQPGQGNTEAFF

J: TRBJ2-3
V: TRBV20-1
CDR3: CSAMPGTGTPRGDTQYF

J: TRBJ2-7
V: TRBV7-9
CDR3: CASSHRPIQAGEQYF

J: TRBJ2-3
V: TRBV6-1
CDR3: CASSESRVDTQYF

J: TRBJ1-1
V: TRBV20-1
CDR3: CSARDLGRGGTEAFF

J: TRBJ2-7
V: TRBV20-1
CDR3: CSASPGGGQYF

J: TRBJ2-7
V: TRBV4-2
CDR3: CASSRKGPAGGTSHYEQYF

J: TRBJ2-5
V: TRBV7-6
CDR3: CASSLETGTVETQYF

J: TRBJ2-5
V: TRBV27
CDR3: CASSFGTMGETQYF

J: TRBJ2-7
V: TRBV7-9
CDR3: CASSSGNYEQYF

J: TRBJ2-2
V: TRBV4-1
CDR3: CASSPRQGASESGELFF

J: TRBJ1-6
V: TRBV9
CDR3: CASSSRESPYNSPLHF

J: TRBJ1-1
V: TRBV5-1
CDR3: CASSTLTGPTEAFF

J: TRBJ2-3
V: TRBV19
CDR3: CASSVTYPDTQYF

J: TRBJ2-1
V: TRBV7-8
CDR3: CASSPRTDYNEQFF

J: TRBJ2-5
V: TRBV7-6
CDR3: CASSSKRGGPQETQYF

J: TRBJ2-5
V: TRBV20-1
CDR3: CSARGWRGVMETQYF

J: TRBJ2-3
V: TRBV29-1
CDR3: CSAQGTSGRISTDTQYF

J: TRBJ2-6
V: TRBV7-2
CDR3: CASIGGGSGANVLTF

J: TRBJ1-4
V: TRBV7-9
CDR3: CASSKGQVLEKLFF

J: TRBJ2-2
V: TRBV6-6
CDR3: CASSYYAHTGELFF

J: TRBJ2-7
V: TRBV5-5
CDR3: CASRWGFSYEQYF

J: TRBJ2-5
V: TRBV6-2/TRBV6-3
CDR3: CASTHISGETQYF

J: TRBJ1-2
V: TRBV5-1
CDR3: CASSLQDRGNYGYTF

J: TRBJ2-7
V: TRBV12-5
CDR3: CASVPTDRVIDEQYF

J: TRBJ1-2
V: TRBV6-5
CDR3: CASSYRGNGYTF

J: TRBJ2-4
V: TRBV6-6
CDR3: CASRIRRNIQYF